These T cell receptor beta chains were read from a single sample in a study of shared clonotypes between healthy human individuals. Method: immunoSEQ multiplex PCR; TCRdb's copy keeps in-frame clones and lacks some. This table holds around 2.1 million clones, roughly 91% found once. Sequences were obtained from naive CD8+ T cells from PBMCs. These receptors were obtained from a man aged 18 to 30 in good health. Some clones in this sample may be carry-over from other donors' samples. Both conserved end residues are part of each CDR3. Each record gives: J gene, D gene, clone size, V gene, CDR3 DNA, CDR3 protein. A D gene is named only where the DNA matches it firmly. Clone sizes are given selectively: once, few, many, or a class where the clone is expanded.

J: TRBJ1-1
D: .
size: .
V: TRBV4-1
DNA: TGCGCCAGCAGCCACACCGGGACGTTGAACACTGAAGCTTTCTTT
CDR3: CASSHTGTLNTEAFF

J: TRBJ1-2
D: TRBD1
size: .
V: TRBV27
DNA: TGTGCCAGCACCGATGGGACAGCCTATGGCTACACCTTC
CDR3: CASTDGTAYGYTF

J: TRBJ2-7
D: TRBD2
size: .
V: TRBV4-1
DNA: TGCGCCAGCAGCCAAGTCAAGCGGGAGGGTATCAACGAGCAGTACTTC
CDR3: CASSQVKREGINEQYF

J: TRBJ2-7
D: .
size: .
V: TRBV27
DNA: TGTGCCAGCAGCCAAGGGACTTCCTACACCTACGAGCAGTACTTC
CDR3: CASSQGTSYTYEQYF

J: TRBJ2-2
D: .
size: .
V: TRBV6-5
DNA: TGTGCCAGCAGTTCCCCCGGACTCGCCGGGGAGCTGTTTTTT
CDR3: CASSSPGLAGELFF

J: TRBJ2-1
D: .
size: .
V: TRBV5-1
DNA: TGCGCCAGCAGCTTGGCGTCTAGCGCTTACAATGAGCAGTTCTTC
CDR3: CASSLASSAYNEQFF

J: TRBJ2-7
D: TRBD1
size: .
V: TRBV6-1
DNA: TGTGCCATCCGACAGGGGCGCAACGAGCAGTACTTC
CDR3: CAIRQGRNEQYF

J: TRBJ2-3
D: .
size: .
V: TRBV5-6
DNA: TGTGCCAGCAGCTTGGGTGGAGTGGGCACAGATACGCAGTATTTT
CDR3: CASSLGGVGTDTQYF

J: TRBJ2-1
D: .
size: once
V: TRBV9
DNA: TGTGCCAGCAGCGTAGGACGGGAATGGTACAATGAGCAGTTCTTC
CDR3: CASSVGREWYNEQFF

J: TRBJ2-7
D: TRBD1
size: .
V: TRBV28
DNA: TGTGCCAGCAGTTTTACCGCGGGACAGGGGGGCCACGAGCAGTACTTC
CDR3: CASSFTAGQGGHEQYF

J: TRBJ2-7
D: TRBD1
size: .
V: TRBV7-8
DNA: TGTGCCAGCAGCCCCCGGGACAGCTCCTACGAGCAGTACTTC
CDR3: CASSPRDSSYEQYF

J: TRBJ2-2
D: TRBD2
size: .
V: TRBV9
DNA: TGTGCCAGCAGCACCCGGACTAGCGGGAAGAACACCGGGGAGCTGTTTTTT
CDR3: CASSTRTSGKNTGELFF

J: TRBJ2-7
D: TRBD1
size: .
V: TRBV9
DNA: TGTGCCAGCAGCGCGGGGACAGCCTACGAGCAGTACTTC
CDR3: CASSAGTAYEQYF

J: TRBJ2-7
D: .
size: .
V: TRBV6-5
DNA: TGTGCCAGCAGTTACTCAGGTGGTATTGGAGACGAGCAGTACTTC
CDR3: CASSYSGGIGDEQYF

J: TRBJ2-5
D: .
size: .
V: TRBV7-9
DNA: TGTGCCAGCAGTTTAGGGTGGGAGACCCAGTACTTC
CDR3: CASSLGWETQYF

J: TRBJ2-1
D: TRBD1
size: once
V: TRBV15
DNA: TGTGCCACCAGCAGATCCAGGACAGGGCTCAATGAGCAGTTCTTC
CDR3: CATSRSRTGLNEQFF

J: TRBJ2-1
D: TRBD2
size: .
V: TRBV11-3
DNA: TGTGCCAGCAGCTTGATTACTAGCGGGTACAATGAGCAGTTCTTC
CDR3: CASSLITSGYNEQFF

J: TRBJ2-2
D: TRBD2
size: .
V: TRBV5-1
DNA: TGCGCCAGCAGCCCGCCCCTAGCGGGGCTTACGACCGGGGAGCTGTTTTTT
CDR3: CASSPPLAGLTTGELFF

J: TRBJ2-7
D: TRBD2
size: .
V: TRBV10-2
DNA: TGCGCCAGCAGTGAGGACGGGAGGTACGAGCAGTACTTC
CDR3: CASSEDGRYEQYF

J: TRBJ2-7
D: .
size: .
V: TRBV14
DNA: TGTGCCAGCAGCCAATTTCTAGCGTATGAGCAGTACTTC
CDR3: CASSQFLAYEQYF

J: TRBJ1-2
D: .
size: .
V: TRBV5-1
DNA: TGCGCCAGCAGCTTGTCAGGGAGTGGCTACACCTTC
CDR3: CASSLSGSGYTF

J: TRBJ2-7
D: TRBD2
size: .
V: TRBV7-9
DNA: TGTGCCAGCAGCTGGGGACTAGCGGGAGGGTCCTACGAGCAGTACTTC
CDR3: CASSWGLAGGSYEQYF

J: TRBJ2-7
D: .
size: .
V: TRBV2
DNA: TGTGCCAGCAGTGAAGCGACGGAGTACGAGCAGTACTTC
CDR3: CASSEATEYEQYF

J: TRBJ1-5
D: TRBD1
size: .
V: TRBV19
DNA: TGTGCCAGTAGTATGGGGACAGGGGTTCAGCCCCAGCATTTT
CDR3: CASSMGTGVQPQHF

J: TRBJ2-7
D: .
size: once
V: TRBV28
DNA: TGTGCCAGCAGTCCGGGACGCCGGATTCCCTACGAGCAGTACTTC
CDR3: CASSPGRRIPYEQYF

J: TRBJ2-7
D: .
size: .
V: TRBV7-2
DNA: TGTGCCAGCAGCTCCCAAGGGACGCAGAGCTCCTACGAGCAGTACTTC
CDR3: CASSSQGTQSSYEQYF

J: TRBJ2-1
D: TRBD2
size: .
V: TRBV27
DNA: TGTGCCAGCAGTATGTTAGCGGGAGGGCGGGCCAATGAGCAGTTCTTC
CDR3: CASSMLAGGRANEQFF

J: TRBJ2-7
D: .
size: .
V: TRBV27
DNA: TGTGCCAGCAGTTTAGGGGGGGGACAGAACTACGAGCAGTACTTC
CDR3: CASSLGGGQNYEQYF

J: TRBJ2-7
D: .
size: .
V: TRBV4-1
DNA: TGCGCCAGCAGCCAGGAGGACAGCCCGACCTACGAGCAGTACTTC
CDR3: CASSQEDSPTYEQYF

J: TRBJ1-3
D: .
size: .
V: TRBV5-6
DNA: TGTGCCAGCAGCTTTGGCCCTGGGGGAAACACCATATATTTT
CDR3: CASSFGPGGNTIYF

J: TRBJ2-3
D: TRBD1
size: .
V: TRBV9
DNA: TGTGCCAGCAGCGGGGGACAGGGGATCACAGATACGCAGTATTTT
CDR3: CASSGGQGITDTQYF

J: TRBJ2-3
D: .
size: .
V: TRBV6-1
DNA: TGTGCCAGCCGGATTGGGGGGACAGATACGCAGTATTTT
CDR3: CASRIGGTDTQYF

J: TRBJ2-7
D: .
size: once
V: TRBV6-5
DNA: TGTGCCAGCAGTCTGGACAGAGGGTACGAGCAGTACTTC
CDR3: CASSLDRGYEQYF

J: TRBJ1-2
D: .
size: few
V: TRBV19
DNA: TGTGCCAGTAGTAGCGTAGGTCCCTATGGCTACACCTTC
CDR3: CASSSVGPYGYTF

J: TRBJ2-7
D: TRBD1
size: .
V: TRBV5-1
DNA: TGCGCCAGCAGCTTGATCGGACAGGGGGCTAGCGGGACTTACGAGCAGTACTTC
CDR3: CASSLIGQGASGTYEQYF

J: TRBJ2-7
D: TRBD1
size: .
V: TRBV9
DNA: TGTGCCAGCAGCACTACCGGGACAGGGTACGGCGAGCAGTACTTC
CDR3: CASSTTGTGYGEQYF

J: TRBJ2-1
D: .
size: .
V: TRBV19
DNA: TGTGCCAGTAGTATCCTTCCTTATAATGAGCAGTTCTTC
CDR3: CASSILPYNEQFF

J: TRBJ1-1
D: .
size: .
V: TRBV4-1
DNA: TGCGCCAGCAGCCAAGAAGGGGCAGGGACTGAGGCTTTCTTT
CDR3: CASSQEGAGTEAFF

J: TRBJ2-7
D: .
size: .
V: TRBV13
DNA: TGTGCCAGCAGCCCCGGGCGGGTGCTATACGAGCAGTACTTC
CDR3: CASSPGRVLYEQYF

J: TRBJ2-2
D: TRBD1
size: .
V: TRBV29-1
DNA: TGCAGCGCTAGGGACAGCAACACCGGGGAGCTGTTTTTT
CDR3: CSARDSNTGELFF

J: TRBJ2-7
D: .
size: .
V: TRBV19
DNA: TGTGCCAGTAGTCCATTCGGGGGCGTCTACGAGCAGTACTTC
CDR3: CASSPFGGVYEQYF

J: TRBJ2-1
D: .
size: .
V: TRBV11-2
DNA: TGTGCCAGCAGCTTTGGAGGGAATAACAATGAGCAGTTCTTC
CDR3: CASSFGGNNNEQFF

J: TRBJ2-7
D: .
size: .
V: TRBV7-2
DNA: TGTGCCAGCAGCCCAGGGACTGTCCGCTCCTACGAGCAGTACTTC
CDR3: CASSPGTVRSYEQYF

J: TRBJ1-1
D: .
size: .
V: TRBV29-1
DNA: TGCAGCGTCAATTCCCGGGCCTCCGATCCTATGAACACTGAAGCTTTCTTT
CDR3: CSVNSRASDPMNTEAFF